A selection of T cell receptor beta chains follows, all from one sample in a study of naive and memory T cell subsets. TCRdb independently ran MiXCR on the UMI-ligation and nested PCR reads; one entry per CDR3 protein. Of about 80,000 distinct CDR3 sequences in the sample, roughly 13% were seen once. Sequencing was done on a sample of central memory CD4+ T cells from blood. The receptor source for this set is a human donor in good health. CDR3s include the opening cysteine and the closing phenylalanine or tryptophan. D genes are given only for firm matches. Clone size appears in some rows only: once, few, many, or a class for an expanded clone.

abundance	d_gene	j_gene	v_gene	CDR3nt	CDR3aa
-	-	TRBJ1-1	TRBV20-1	TGCAGTGCTAGCACGGGGAAGGGCACTGAAGCTTTCTTT	CSASTGKGTEAFF
many	-	TRBJ2-1	TRBV18	TGTGCCACCGCAGGAGGACGGTACAATGAGCAGTTCTTC	CATAGGRYNEQFF
many	-	TRBJ2-7	TRBV12-3/TRBV12-4	TGTGCCAGCAGTTTGGGGACCGACAGAGAGCAGTACTTC	CASSLGTDREQYF
-	TRBD1	TRBJ1-2	TRBV28	TGTGCCAGTATGACAGGGGGTCATGGCTACACCTTC	CASMTGGHGYTF
-	-	TRBJ2-1	TRBV5-4	TGTGCCAGCAGCCGCCGGGACTCCGGCTCCTACAATGAGCAGTTCTTC	CASSRRDSGSYNEQFF
many	-	TRBJ1-1	TRBV3-1	TGTGCCAGCAGTCTGGGGGACGCCACTGAAGCTTTCTTT	CASSLGDATEAFF
-	TRBD1	TRBJ1-3	TRBV15	TGTGCCACCAGCACCCGGGACAGTGGAAACACCATATATTTT	CATSTRDSGNTIYF
many	TRBD1	TRBJ2-5	TRBV29-1	TGCAGCGTTGCAGGGGGCTTAGTGACCCAGTACTTC	CSVAGGLVTQYF
-	TRBD2	TRBJ2-3	TRBV28	TGTGCCAGCAGTTCTTCTAGCGGGAGGGATACGCAGTATTTT	CASSSSSGRDTQYF
many	-	TRBJ2-3	TRBV6-1	TGTGCCAGCCGGGGTCGTAGCGCTAGCGCAGATACGCAGTATTTT	CASRGRSASADTQYF
-	-	TRBJ1-1	TRBV11-3	TGTGCCAGCAGCTTGGGGGCCTCGAGACCCACTGAAGCTTTCTTT	CASSLGASRPTEAFF
few	-	TRBJ2-2	TRBV12-3/TRBV12-4	TGTGCCAGCAGGGGGAACAGGAACACCGGGGAGCTGTTTTTT	CASRGNRNTGELFF
-	-	TRBJ1-5	TRBV6-6	TGTGCCAGCAGTTACGGAGGGGAAAATCAGCCCCAGCATTTT	CASSYGGENQPQHF
many	-	TRBJ2-1	TRBV29-1	TGCAGCGTTGAACCTCGGAACCTCTCCTACAATGAGCAGTTCTTC	CSVEPRNLSYNEQFF
few	-	TRBJ2-7	TRBV5-5	TGTGCCAGCTCTGACAGAAGCGCTTACGAGCAGTACTTC	CASSDRSAYEQYF
-	TRBD2	TRBJ2-1	TRBV14	TGTGCCAGCAGCCGCGGACTAGCGATTAATGAGCAGTTCTTC	CASSRGLAINEQFF
-	TRBD2	TRBJ2-1	TRBV20-1	TGCAGTGCTAGGGCGTACCGGGGACTAGCGGGTAATGAGCAGTTCTTC	CSARAYRGLAGNEQFF
once	-	TRBJ2-1	TRBV5-6	TGTGCCAGCTGGCGAGATACTAGCAGGAATAATGAGCAGTTCTTC	CASWRDTSRNNEQFF
-	TRBD2	TRBJ2-5	TRBV7-2	TGTGCCAGCAGCTTAGTGACGGGGGGGACCCAGTACTTC	CASSLVTGGTQYF
few	-	TRBJ2-3	TRBV4-2	TGTGCCAGCAGCCAACTCCCGGGGACCACAGATACGCAGTATTTT	CASSQLPGTTDTQYF
few	-	TRBJ2-7	TRBV18	TGTGCCAGCTCCCAGATGACGAGCTCCTACGAGCAGTACTTC	CASSQMTSSYEQYF
-	TRBD1	TRBJ2-1	TRBV5-6	TGTGCCAGCAGCTTGGGACGGGACAGGGGGCTCTTGGTTCAGTTCTTC	CASSLGRDRGLLVQFF
-	TRBD2	TRBJ2-2	TRBV30	TGTGCCTGGAGTGGAATAGCGGGAGTGACCGGGGAGCTGTTTTTT	CAWSGIAGVTGELFF
many	-	TRBJ2-5	TRBV29-1	TGCAGCGTTGCTGGGGGATACCGAGAGACCCAGTACTTC	CSVAGGYRETQYF